The following is a T cell receptor beta chain sequence with its context. Its antigen is not identified. This sample was included in a study of blood T cells in healthy people across ages. Study-level results: Long-lived donors exceeded aged donors in naive CD4+ cells and diversity. Measured against age, TCR beta diversity per million T cells decreased in a roughly linear manner.

The second PCR ran about 6 to 12 cycles with a sample-barcoded 5' primer and J-beta primers. A template-switch adaptor that had 12 random nucleotides put a tag on each cDNA molecule. TCRdb re-called the 5' RACE reads through MiXCR, storing one row per CDR3 protein. The sample lists some 1.4 million distinct CDR3 sequences, around 42% seen once, with 7% to 9% in the top ten. CDR1 MNHEY and CDR2 SMNVEV come from the germline V gene (reference sequence). The V gene lost 2 bases and the J gene lost 4 bases, with 9 bases spanning the gap. The CDR3 spans 13 residues. Per sample, no less than 6 micrograms of total RNA were extracted.

The sequenced sample was blood. The V and J genes are TRBV27 and TRBJ2-7; D unclear. This receptor was obtained from a woman aged 18-29 years in good health. This CDR3 is CASSLGLMYEQYF. In nucleotides, the CDR3 is TGTGCCAGCAGTTTAGGGCTGATGTACGAGCAGTACTTC.